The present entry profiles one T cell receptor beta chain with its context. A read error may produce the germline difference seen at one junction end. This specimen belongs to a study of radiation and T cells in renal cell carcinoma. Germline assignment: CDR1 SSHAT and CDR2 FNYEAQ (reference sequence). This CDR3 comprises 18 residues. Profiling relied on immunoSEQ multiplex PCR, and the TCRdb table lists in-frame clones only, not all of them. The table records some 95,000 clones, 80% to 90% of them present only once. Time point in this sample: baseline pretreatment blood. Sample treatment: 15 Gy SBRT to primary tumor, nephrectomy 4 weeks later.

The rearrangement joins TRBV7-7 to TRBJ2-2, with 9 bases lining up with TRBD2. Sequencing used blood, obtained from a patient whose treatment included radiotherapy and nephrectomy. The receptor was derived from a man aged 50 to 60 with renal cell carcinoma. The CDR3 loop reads CASSLAGVAGVSGGELFF. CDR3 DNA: TGTGCTAGCAGCTTAGCGGGGGTAGCGGGAGTCTCGGGCGGGGAGCTGTTTTTT.